This T cell receptor (beta chain) was obtained from a study of T cell changes during pregnancy in multiple sclerosis (dated by TCRdb to the late 2010s). Broadly, across the study: In women with multiple sclerosis, the researchers looked at how the T cell repertoire shifted as pregnancy progressed.

CDR1 and CDR2 are read off the germline V gene (reference sequence) as MNHEY and SMNVEV. Trimming takes 4 bases from V and 8 bases from J, and the germline ends sit 9 bases apart. The CDR3 has 12 amino acids, counting the end cysteine and phenylalanine. Just CDR3 DNA is preserved here, 36 bases in frame from base 1. Of note for this clone: No cognate antigen has been identified for it. It has no much larger one-base neighbor in the sample; base qualities were not kept.

The library came from the immunoSEQ multiplex PCR assay. TCRdb's version of the immuneACCESS table is confined to in-frame rearrangements and falls short of the full clone set. An unresolved V gene accounts for under half of the shortfall where checked; the remainder is of unknown origin. Recorded for this sample are roughly 40,000 clones; more than 85% of them occurred a single time. The top ten constitute over 6.5% of the sample. Source: CD8+ T cells from peripheral blood mononuclear cells, taken before pregnancy. The sequence derives from a female donor with multiple sclerosis, enrolled in a pregnancy study. This chain is built from TRBV27 and TRBJ2-1; the best D guess is TRBD2, with 5 bases matching. The nucleotide sequence reads TGTGCCAGCAGTTCCACTAGGGATGAGCAGTTCTTC. Its amino acids are CASSSTRDEQFF.